Each of the 11 T cell receptor beta chains below was sequenced from the same sample in a study of T cells after yellow fever vaccination. TCRdb used MiXCR to reprocess the 5' RACE reads, holding one entry per CDR3 protein. The data show under 550,000 distinct CDR3 sequences, 21% seen once. Source: PBMCs, taken about 21 days after the first yellow fever vaccination. The receptors shown here come from a man aged 18 to 30 who received the YFV17D yellow fever vaccine.

This clonotype occurred a few times. This chain uses TRBV12-3 or TRBV12-4 with TRBJ2-3; TRBD2 matches 7 bases. The CDR3 is 13 residues long. Trimming cost V 10 bases and J 2 bases; bases outside gene matches: 6. CDR3 nucleotide sequence: TGTGCCACCGGGGACTACCTCACAGATACGCAGTATTTT. Its translation: CATGDYLTDTQYF.

This rearrangement joins TRBV20-1 to TRBJ2-4, with 7 bases lining up with TRBD1. J was trimmed by 6 bases and V by 0 bases; bases with no gene match: 5. Germline V CDR1 and CDR2: DFQATT, SNEGSKA (reference sequence). The CDR3 is 14 residues long. This CDR3 is CSARDTGVGNIQYF. The CDR3 DNA follows: TGCAGTGCTAGAGATACAGGGGTGGGAAACATTCAGTACTTC.

This chain links TRBV19 with TRBJ2-7; D ambiguous. The germline CDR1 and CDR2 sequences are LNHDA and SQIVND (reference sequence). V lost 2 bases and J lost 0, with 5 bases in between. The CDR3 contains 13 residues. The DNA for the CDR3 is TGTGCCAGTAGTATATTGGCCTCCTACGAGCAGTACTTC. As protein: CASSILASYEQYF. The whole variable domain, remainder taken from reference TRBV19 and TRBJ2-7, is DGGITQSPKYLFRKEGQNVTLSCEQNLNHDAMYWYRQDPGQGLRLIYYSQIVNDFQKGDIAEGYSVSREKKESFPLTVTSAQKNPTAFYLCASSILASYEQYFGPGTRLTVT.

The chain combines TRBV24-1 with TRBJ1-5; a weak D match, TRBD1 (5 bases). The germline V gene has CDR1 KGHDR and CDR2 SFDVKD. V was shortened by 9 bases and J by 9 bases, with 23 bases between the two germline ends. The CDR3 totals 15 residues. The CDR3, as DNA: TGTGCCACCGCGGCAACCCGGGACGGCCTTGGGCCCCAGCATTTT. Its translation is CATAATRDGLGPQHF.

This clonotype was counted ten times or more. V usage is TRBV12-3 or TRBV12-4 and J usage is TRBJ2-4; the D gene is possibly TRBD1 (5 bases). The CDR3 has 13 amino acids. V lost 1 base and J lost 9, with 10 bases in between. The DNA for the CDR3 is TGTGCCAGCAGTTTAGGCCAGGGAATCATTCAGTACTTC. Its translation is CASSLGQGIIQYF.

The chain joins TRBV4-1 to TRBJ1-4; 7 nucleotides align to TRBD1. The trim removed 4 bases at V and 7 bases at J, leaving 18 bases unmatched. Germline assignment: CDR1 MGHRA and CDR2 YSYEKL. There are 18 residues in the CDR3. The CDR3 reads CASSRDRQGISLGEKLFF. The CDR3 bases are TGCGCCAGCAGCCGGGATAGACAGGGTATCTCACTCGGTGAAAAACTGTTTTTT.

This clonotype has a handful of counts. The V and J genes are TRBV7-8 and TRBJ2-7; D unclear. Per germline, CDR1 SGHVS and CDR2 FQNEAQ. V lost 0 bases and J lost 5, with 5 bases in between. The length of the CDR3 is 12 residues. The CDR3 nucleotides read TGTGCCAGCAGCTTAGCGCTCGACGAGCAGTACGTC. Its translation is CASSLALDEQYV.

The chain employs TRBV6-1 and TRBJ1-5; 7 bases map to TRBD1. The CDR3 has 15 residues. V trimming: 6 bases; J trimming: 1 base; junction bases outside the gene matches: 6. The germline gives CDR1 MNHNS, CDR2 SASEGT. DNA for the CDR3: TGTGCCAGCAGGGCCGACAGGGTGAGCAATCAGCCCCAGCATTTT. This sequence encodes CASRADRVSNQPQHF.

The V call is TRBV6-2 or TRBV6-3, the J call TRBJ1-1, with D tentatively TRBD1 (5 bases). Per the germline V gene, CDR1 is MNHEY and CDR2 is SVGEGT. The CDR3 length is 13 residues. V was pared by 6 bases and J by 4 bases, with 12 bases between. This CDR3 reads CASSSGGFTEAFF. In DNA form, the CDR3 reads TGTGCCAGCAGCAGCGGGGGTTTCACTGAAGCTTTCTTT.

The chain uses TRBV5-5 and TRBJ2-6; no definite D call. Trimming pared 0 bases from V and 0 bases from J, leaving 4 bases between. The length of the CDR3 is 15 residues. Germline V CDR1 and CDR2: SGHKS, YYEKEE (reference sequence). CDR3 region: CASSLGHSGANVLTF. In nucleotides, the CDR3 is TGTGCCAGCAGCTTGGGACACTCTGGGGCCAACGTCCTGACTTTC.

This chain links TRBV14 with TRBJ2-5, with D perhaps TRBD1 (6 bases). V lost 4 bases to trimming and J lost 4 bases, with 19 bases between them. This CDR3 is 16 amino acids long. In germline, CDR1 is SGHDN, CDR2 FVKESK. CDR3 in DNA: TGTGCCAGCAGCCCAGTCGGGACACTGAGGGCAGAGACCCAGTACTTC. Translation gives CASSPVGTLRAETQYF. The whole variable domain, remainder taken from reference TRBV14 and TRBJ2-5, is EAGVTQFPSHSVIEKGQTVTLRCDPISGHDNLYWYRRVMGKEIKFLLHFVKESKQDESGMPNNRFLAERTGGTYSTLKVQPAELEDSGVYFCASSPVGTLRAETQYFGPGTRLLVL.